This T cell receptor (beta chain) was sequenced in a study of blood T cell repertoires in COVID-19. Study as a whole: Some COVID-19 samples were acute and others convalescent; all came from the United States, Italy and Spain. Nucleic acid was either cDNA or gDNA, and it came from T cells, B-cell-depleted T cells, or PBMCs.

Germline CDR1 and CDR2: LNHDA and SQIVND (reference sequence). This CDR3 has 14 residues. Trimming left V 1 base short and J 11 bases short, with 12 bases between. Original data processing: Counts of nucleated cells, estimated from reference gene primer amplification, were obtained. Profiled with immunoSEQ multiplex PCR; TCRdb holds only in-frame clones, not every one. V and J calls and clone size are given by that table; D and trimming were obtained from the DNA. This table has fewer than 250,000 clones, approximately 84% appearing once. The receptor was derived from a man aged 50 or older with acute or convalescent COVID-19. The chain joins TRBV19 to TRBJ1-6, with D tentatively TRBD1 (6 bases). Sequencing was carried out using peripheral blood. CDR3 DNA: TGTGCCAGTAGTATAGGCCAGGGGATGACACCCCTCCACTTT. Amino acids: CASSIGQGMTPLHF. The complete variable domain, with remaining parts taken from reference TRBV19 and TRBJ1-6, reads DGGITQSPKYLFRKEGQNVTLSCEQNLNHDAMYWYRQDPGQGLRLIYYSQIVNDFQKGDIAEGYSVSREKKESFPLTVTSAQKNPTAFYLCASSIGQGMTPLHFGNGTRLTVT.